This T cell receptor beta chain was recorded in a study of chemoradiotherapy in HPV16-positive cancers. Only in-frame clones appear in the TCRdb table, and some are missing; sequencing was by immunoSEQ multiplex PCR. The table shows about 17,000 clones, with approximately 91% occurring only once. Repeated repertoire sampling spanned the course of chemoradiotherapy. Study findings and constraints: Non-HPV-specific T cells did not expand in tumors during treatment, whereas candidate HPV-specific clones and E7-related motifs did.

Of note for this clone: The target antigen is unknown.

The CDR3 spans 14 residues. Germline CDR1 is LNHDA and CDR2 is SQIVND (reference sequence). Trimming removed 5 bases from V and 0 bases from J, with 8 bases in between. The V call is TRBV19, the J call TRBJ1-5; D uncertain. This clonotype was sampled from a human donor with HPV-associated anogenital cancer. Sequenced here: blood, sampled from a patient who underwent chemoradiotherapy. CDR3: CASSVKNSNQPQHF. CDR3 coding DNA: TGTGCCAGTAGTGTTAAGAATAGCAATCAGCCCCAGCATTTT.